One sample yielded the 17 T cell receptor beta chains listed below, sequenced in a study of tumor and adjacent non-tumor tissue in lung cancer. The library came from three nested PCR rounds adapted from ARM-PCR protocols. TCRdb fed the multiplex PCR reads into MiXCR, producing one record per CDR3 protein. The sample contains 120,000 to 150,000 distinct CDR3 sequences, roughly 70% of which appear only once. No cell sorting was done before RNA was extracted from the tissue. Sequences were obtained from lung tumor tissue. These receptors originate from a man aged 60 to 69 with small cell lung cancer.

Worth noting for this clonotype: Possible read error: a much larger clone is one base away. The chain recombines TRBV20-1 with TRBJ2-5; 10 bases are a match to TRBD1. The length of the CDR3 is 15 residues. Per germline, CDR1 DFQATT and CDR2 SNEGSKA (reference sequence). CDR3 sequence: CSASGDRGEKETRYF. Written as DNA, the CDR3 is TGCAGTGCTAGTGGGGACAGGGGTGAGAAAGAGACCCGGTACTTC.

This clonotype was seen a single time. An end of the junction differs from the germline gene, which may be a read error. The J gene is TRBJ1-1, the V gene TRBV20-1; 7 nucleotides match TRBD1. The CDR3 covers 14 residues. Looked up from germline, CDR1 is DFQATT and CDR2 is SNEGSKA (reference sequence). CDR3 protein: CCAIKGGAYTEAFF. The DNA for the CDR3 is TGCTGTGCTATAAAAGGGGGCGCGTACACTGAAGCTTTCTTT.

Concerning this clonotype: One junction end does not reproduce the germline sequence, and a read error may be involved. This chain links TRBV6-5 with TRBJ1-4, with 7 bases fitting TRBD1. The CDR3 extends over 13 amino acids. CDR1 is MNHEY and CDR2 is SVGAGI in the germline V gene. The CDR3 sequence is CVSRGQTNEKQFF. The CDR3 nucleotides read TGTGTCAGCAGGGGACAGACTAATGAGAAACAGTTTTTT.

This clonotype has just one count. The chain carries TRBV7-9 and TRBJ1-5; tentative D call: TRBD1 (5 bases). CDR3 length equals 17 residues. CDR1 is SEHNR, CDR2 FQNEAQ, per germline (reference sequence). The V end was cut by 1 base, the J end by 7 bases, with 20 bases between. In DNA, the CDR3 is TGTGCCAGCAGCTTAGGGCAGGGTGGTAGTAACAAGCAGCCCCAGCATTTT. Its translation is CASSLGQGGSNKQPQHF.

The rearrangement joins TRBV20-1 to TRBJ2-1; D call uncertain. Looked up from germline, CDR1 is DFQATT and CDR2 is SNEGSKA (reference sequence). The CDR3 is 12 amino acids. Between the trimmed V and J ends, which lost 3 bases and 10 bases, there was a span of 13 bases. The CDR3 here is CSASKSVSEQFF. CDR3 DNA: TGCAGTGCTAGCAAAAGCGTGAGCGAGCAGTTCTTC.

A remark on this clonotype: The junction shows a germline mismatch at one end, possibly a read error. V and J are TRBV29-1 and TRBJ2-3; 11 bases agree with TRBD2. The CDR3 loop spans 15 amino acids. CDR1 and CDR2 from the germline V gene are SQVTM and ANQGSEA. The CDR3 is CGVGGLAGYTDTRYF. CDR3 in DNA: TGCGGCGTTGGAGGACTAGCGGGCTACACAGATACGCGGTATTTT.

Turning to this clonotype: This could be a read error, since a much larger clone is one nucleotide away. The rearrangement links TRBV12-3 or TRBV12-4 to TRBJ2-1; weak D call: TRBD2 (6 bases). The CDR3 sequence is 11 residues long. The DNA of the CDR3 is TGTGCCAGCAGTTTAGTTCGGGAGCTGTTCTTC. As protein: CASSLVRELFF.

Concerning this clonotype itself: Germline and junction disagree at one end, which may indicate a read error. The chain is built from TRBV29-1 and TRBJ2-6, with D possibly TRBD1 on 5 matching bases. In germline, CDR1 is SQVTM, CDR2 ANQGSEA. CDR3 length: 13 amino acids. DNA of the CDR3: TGCAGCGCTGACATCTCTGGGGCCAACGTCCTGATTTTC. As protein: CSADISGANVLIF.

The chain is built from TRBV5-1 and TRBJ2-5; the D gene is possibly TRBD1 (5 bases). Germline-derived CDR1 and CDR2 are SGHRS and YFSETQ. The CDR3 extends over 14 amino acids. V lost 3 bases and J 5 bases, leaving 14 bases between the germline ends. The CDR3 DNA follows: TGCGCCAGCAGCTCGAGGCAGGGCAGGGAGACCCAGTACTTC. Its translation is CASSSRQGRETQYF.

CDR3 region: CASSIGTSGGYEQFF. DNA of the CDR3: TGTGCCAGCAGCATAGGGACTAGCGGGGGATATGAGCAGTTCTTC. The gene calls are TRBV11-3 and TRBJ2-1, with 14 bases matching TRBD2. This CDR3 has 15 amino acids. CDR1 is SGHNT and CDR2 is YENEEA in the germline V gene. Trimming removed 5 bases from V and 8 bases from J; junction bases left unmatched: 5.

This clonotype was observed a single time. The chain recombines TRBV5-5 with TRBJ2-7; D not certain. With 5 bases removed from V and 3 bases from J, the gap between germline ends came to 12 bases. The CDR3 spans 13 residues. Per germline, CDR1 SGHKS and CDR2 YYEKEE (reference sequence). The CDR3 nucleotides are TGTGCCAGCAGTCACTGGCTAAACTACGAGCAGTACTTC. Translating it yields CASSHWLNYEQYF.

The table lists this clonotype with a few counts. The rearrangement joins TRBV14 to TRBJ2-2; 9 bases match TRBD2. Trimming cost V 5 bases and J 5 bases; bases outside gene matches: 9. CDR3 length: 16 amino acids. Germline V gives CDR1 SGHDN, CDR2 FVKESK. CDR3 residues: CASSDGAGGVTGELFF. In DNA form, the CDR3 reads TGTGCCAGCAGCGACGGAGCGGGAGGTGTAACCGGGGAGCTGTTTTTT.

A word on this clonotype: Sequence at one end of the junction differs from germline and may be a read error. The chain recombines TRBV20-1 with TRBJ2-7; TRBD2 is a possible D gene (5 bases). CDR1 and CDR2 from the germline V gene are DFQATT and SNEGSKA (reference sequence). The CDR3 loop spans 15 amino acids. The CDR3 sequence: CSTRDFRNPSYEQYF. The CDR3 region has the DNA TGTAGTACTAGAGATTTCCGAAATCCCTCCTACGAGCAGTACTTC.

In regard to this clonotype: A read error may explain this, as a much larger clone is one base away. This rearrangement joins TRBV6-1 to TRBJ2-1; D perhaps matches TRBD2 (6 bases). Germline V lookup: CDR1 MNHNS, CDR2 SASEGT. The CDR3 runs 13 residues. The V end lost 9 bases, the J end lost 10 bases, and 19 bases lay between the germline ends. The CDR3 region has the DNA TGTGCCAGAAGTCGATCCGGGAGAGAAGAGCAGTTCTTC. Protein: CARSRSGREEQFF.

V gene TRBV20-1 combines with J gene TRBJ2-1, with a possible D match to TRBD2 (6 bases). Trimming took 1 base from V and 2 from J, leaving 15 bases between them. Looked up from germline, CDR1 is DFQATT and CDR2 is SNEGSKA (reference sequence). The CDR3 is 16 residues long. The CDR3 DNA follows: TGCAGTGCTAGAGTCCAGAGAGGCGGGACCTACAATGAGCAGTTCTTC. Translating it yields CSARVQRGGTYNEQFF.

This clonotype has ten or more counts. A single base separates this from a much larger clone, so it may be a read error. This chain links TRBV6-5 with TRBJ2-7, with D uncertain. The CDR3 length is 12 residues. Trimming shortened V by 8 bases and J by 0 bases, and 8 bases separated the two germline ends. CDR1 MNHEY and CDR2 SVGAGI come from the germline V gene. This chain's CDR3 is CASQCISYEQYF. In DNA, the CDR3 is TGTGCCAGCCAGTGTATCTCCTACGAGCAGTACTTC.

About this clonotype itself: Lacking the conserved final phenylalanine or tryptophan, this CDR3 likely reflects a read error. The genes are TRBV12-3 or TRBV12-4 and TRBJ1-5, with a weak D call TRBD1 (6 bases). This CDR3 comprises 13 residues. V lost 6 bases, J lost 4 bases, and 10 bases lay in between. CDR3 in DNA: TGTGCCAGCAGCACAGGGCCTAATCAGCCCCAGCATTCT. Its protein is CASSTGPNQPQHS.